A selection of T cell receptor beta chains follows, all from one sample in a study of T-cell reconstitution after alpha-beta-depleted transplantation in children. TCRdb ran MiXCR on the PCR reads and lists one entry per CDR3 protein. Of a few hundred thousand distinct CDR3 sequences in the sample, roughly 15% were seen once. Source: PBMCs, mostly from graft donor cells, taken 360 days after TCRalphabeta/CD19-depleted stem cell transplant. These receptors originate from a boy under three years old who had a stem cell transplant for Wiskott-Aldrich syndrome, so the T cells may come from the graft donor. Each CDR3 is given with its conserved first and last residue. A D gene is named only where the DNA matches it firmly. Not all rows give a size; the values are once, few, many and, for expanded clones, a class.

v_gene: TRBV2; d_gene: -; j_gene: TRBJ2-1; abundance: -; CDR3nt: TGTGCCAGCAGTGAATTACAGGGGGGGTACAATGAGCAGTTCTTC; CDR3aa: CASSELQGGYNEQFF
v_gene: TRBV4-3; d_gene: TRBD1; j_gene: TRBJ2-7; abundance: -; CDR3nt: TGCGCCAGCAGCCGTATGAGGACAGGGAGTTACGAGCAGTACTTC; CDR3aa: CASSRMRTGSYEQYF
v_gene: TRBV10-3; d_gene: -; j_gene: TRBJ2-5; abundance: many; CDR3nt: TGTGCCATCAGTAATAGCCCCTCGGAGACCCAGTACTTC; CDR3aa: CAISNSPSETQYF
v_gene: TRBV13; d_gene: -; j_gene: TRBJ2-3; abundance: -; CDR3nt: TGTGCCAGCAGCTTAAAAGCGGATCGCACAGATACGCAGTATTTT; CDR3aa: CASSLKADRTDTQYF
v_gene: TRBV5-6; d_gene: -; j_gene: TRBJ2-7; abundance: -; CDR3nt: TGTGCCAGCAGCCTATCTACTTGGGAGCAGTACTTC; CDR3aa: CASSLSTWEQYF
v_gene: TRBV29-1; d_gene: TRBD2; j_gene: TRBJ2-3; abundance: -; CDR3nt: TGCAGCGTTGTCCCCGCCGGGAGGGGCGGCACAGATACGCAGTATTTT; CDR3aa: CSVVPAGRGGTDTQYF
v_gene: TRBV21-1; d_gene: -; j_gene: TRBJ2-7; abundance: -; CDR3nt: TGTGCCAGCAGCAAATGGGGAGGGGGCGAAAGAACCTACGAGCAGTACTTC; CDR3aa: CASSKWGGGERTYEQYF
v_gene: TRBV20-1; d_gene: -; j_gene: TRBJ2-5; abundance: -; CDR3nt: TGCAGTGCTAGTGGTCGGCCGATCGGGGAGACCCAGTACTTC; CDR3aa: CSASGRPIGETQYF
v_gene: TRBV29-1; d_gene: -; j_gene: TRBJ2-3; abundance: -; CDR3nt: TGCAGCGTTGGGAACAGTAGCACAGATACGCAGTATTTT; CDR3aa: CSVGNSSTDTQYF
v_gene: TRBV7-8; d_gene: -; j_gene: TRBJ2-7; abundance: -; CDR3nt: TGTGCCAGCAGCTTCGACAACGAGTCGGCTCAAGGGCTCTACGAGCAGTACTTC; CDR3aa: CASSFDNESAQGLYEQYF
v_gene: TRBV10-3; d_gene: TRBD1; j_gene: TRBJ2-1; abundance: -; CDR3nt: TGTGCCATCAGTGAGTACTCCGGGACAGGGTTCTACAATGAGCAGTTCTTC; CDR3aa: CAISEYSGTGFYNEQFF
v_gene: TRBV2; d_gene: -; j_gene: TRBJ2-1; abundance: -; CDR3nt: TGTGCCACCTCTTGCGGGGAGAGCTCCTACAATGAGCAGTTCTTC; CDR3aa: CATSCGESSYNEQFF
v_gene: TRBV3-1; d_gene: -; j_gene: TRBJ2-5; abundance: -; CDR3nt: TGTGCCAGCAGCCAACGAGGGCCGGAGACCCAGTACTTC; CDR3aa: CASSQRGPETQYF
v_gene: TRBV4-3; d_gene: -; j_gene: TRBJ2-1; abundance: few; CDR3nt: TGCGCCAGCAGCCAAGGAAGGGCGGGGAGCTCCTACAATGAGCAGTTCTTC; CDR3aa: CASSQGRAGSSYNEQFF
v_gene: TRBV7-6; d_gene: TRBD1; j_gene: TRBJ1-5; abundance: few; CDR3nt: TGTGCCAGCAGCTTAACCCAGGGGGATCAGCCCCAGCATTTT; CDR3aa: CASSLTQGDQPQHF
v_gene: TRBV18; d_gene: -; j_gene: TRBJ2-7; abundance: few; CDR3nt: TGTGCCAGCTCACGATATCCGACAGAGGCCAACCTACCGGCAAACGACGAGCAGTACTTC; CDR3aa: CASSRYPTEANLPANDEQYF
v_gene: TRBV3-1; d_gene: -; j_gene: TRBJ1-2; abundance: -; CDR3nt: TGTGCCAGCAGCCAAGAGATCACCTATGGCTACACCTTC; CDR3aa: CASSQEITYGYTF
v_gene: TRBV24-1; d_gene: -; j_gene: TRBJ2-3; abundance: few; CDR3nt: TGTGCCACCAGCCCTGGTCCCCCCGCAGATACGCAGTATTTT; CDR3aa: CATSPGPPADTQYF
v_gene: TRBV5-1; d_gene: -; j_gene: TRBJ2-3; abundance: -; CDR3nt: TGCGCCAGCAGCACCACTACAAAAGCGGCCGATACGCAGTATTTT; CDR3aa: CASSTTTKAADTQYF
v_gene: TRBV18; d_gene: TRBD1; j_gene: TRBJ2-1; abundance: once; CDR3nt: TGTGCCAGCTCACCTTTGGACAGGGGGAACAATGAGCAGTTCTTC; CDR3aa: CASSPLDRGNNEQFF
v_gene: TRBV20-1; d_gene: TRBD2; j_gene: TRBJ2-1; abundance: few; CDR3nt: TGCAGTGCTAGATCCCAGCTAGCGGGAGGGCACAATGAGCAGTTCTTC; CDR3aa: CSARSQLAGGHNEQFF
v_gene: TRBV5-1; d_gene: -; j_gene: TRBJ2-1; abundance: -; CDR3nt: TGCGCCAGCAGCTCCGGGGACCCGGAAATCAATGAGCAGTTCTTC; CDR3aa: CASSSGDPEINEQFF
v_gene: TRBV27; d_gene: TRBD2; j_gene: TRBJ2-3; abundance: few; CDR3nt: TGTGCCAGCAGTGCACTAGCGGGAGGCCACCGGGAAGCGCAGTATTTT; CDR3aa: CASSALAGGHREAQYF
v_gene: TRBV4-1; d_gene: -; j_gene: TRBJ2-7; abundance: few; CDR3nt: TGCGCCAGCAGCCAAGGGGCCTTCTACGAGCAGTACTTC; CDR3aa: CASSQGAFYEQYF
v_gene: TRBV15; d_gene: -; j_gene: TRBJ2-3; abundance: -; CDR3nt: TGTGCCACCAGCACAGATCAGAGGGGCGCCGGCACAGATACGCAGTATTTT; CDR3aa: CATSTDQRGAGTDTQYF
v_gene: TRBV6-2/TRBV6-3; d_gene: -; j_gene: TRBJ2-7; abundance: -; CDR3nt: TGTGCCAGCAGTTATGGTTCGGGCGCCTACGAGCAGTACTTC; CDR3aa: CASSYGSGAYEQYF
v_gene: TRBV24-1; d_gene: -; j_gene: TRBJ2-1; abundance: few; CDR3nt: TGTGCCACCAGTGATTTGCAAGGGAGCGGACCCCTTAATAGTGAGCAGTTCTTC; CDR3aa: CATSDLQGSGPLNSEQFF
v_gene: TRBV2; d_gene: -; j_gene: TRBJ2-1; abundance: -; CDR3nt: TGTGCCAGCAGTGAAGCGATCAGCTCCTACAATGAGCAGTTCTTC; CDR3aa: CASSEAISSYNEQFF
v_gene: TRBV3-1; d_gene: TRBD1; j_gene: TRBJ2-3; abundance: -; CDR3nt: TGTGCCAGCAGCCAAGGAGGGGGCCCCACAGATACGCAGTATTTT; CDR3aa: CASSQGGGPTDTQYF
v_gene: TRBV10-3; d_gene: -; j_gene: TRBJ1-6; abundance: -; CDR3nt: TGTGCCATTAGGACAGACAATAATTCACCCCTCCACTTT; CDR3aa: CAIRTDNNSPLHF
v_gene: TRBV3-1; d_gene: TRBD2; j_gene: TRBJ2-2; abundance: -; CDR3nt: TGTGCCAGCAGCCCAGGACTAGCGGGGGGTCTGTTTTTT; CDR3aa: CASSPGLAGGLFF
v_gene: TRBV7-7; d_gene: TRBD2; j_gene: TRBJ2-1; abundance: few; CDR3nt: TGTGCCAGCAGCCGACTAGCGGGAGACAATGAGCAGTTCTTC; CDR3aa: CASSRLAGDNEQFF
v_gene: TRBV7-2; d_gene: -; j_gene: TRBJ2-7; abundance: few; CDR3nt: TGTGCCAGCAGCTTGGGACATCCCGAGCAGTACTTC; CDR3aa: CASSLGHPEQYF
v_gene: TRBV24-1; d_gene: TRBD2; j_gene: TRBJ2-1; abundance: many; CDR3nt: TGTGCCACCAGTGATCCGGGAGGCCTTAACAATGAGCAGTTCTTC; CDR3aa: CATSDPGGLNNEQFF
v_gene: TRBV10-3; d_gene: -; j_gene: TRBJ2-7; abundance: -; CDR3nt: TGTGCCATCAGTGGCTACAGGGAACGGGCCCCTGAGCAGTACTTC; CDR3aa: CAISGYRERAPEQYF
v_gene: TRBV6-1; d_gene: TRBD2; j_gene: TRBJ2-3; abundance: -; CDR3nt: TGTGCCAGCAGGCCTACTAGCGGGAGTTACACAGATACGCAGTATTTT; CDR3aa: CASRPTSGSYTDTQYF
v_gene: TRBV20-1; d_gene: -; j_gene: TRBJ2-1; abundance: -; CDR3nt: TGCAGTGCTATCCCCAGCGCTACCAAATACAATGAGCAGTTCTTC; CDR3aa: CSAIPSATKYNEQFF
v_gene: TRBV18; d_gene: TRBD2; j_gene: TRBJ2-7; abundance: -; CDR3nt: TGTGCCAGCTCCCCCGTGGGGGGGGGAGTTTACGAGCAGTACTTC; CDR3aa: CASSPVGGGVYEQYF
v_gene: TRBV5-1; d_gene: TRBD2; j_gene: TRBJ2-7; abundance: -; CDR3nt: TGCGCCAGCAGCGGATTGGGACTAGCGAAATACGAGCAGTACTTC; CDR3aa: CASSGLGLAKYEQYF
v_gene: TRBV20-1; d_gene: -; j_gene: TRBJ2-1; abundance: -; CDR3nt: TGCAGTGCTAGTCCCCCCCCAGGGCGAAAACCGGCGGGGTACAATGAGCAGTTCTTC; CDR3aa: CSASPPPGRKPAGYNEQFF
v_gene: TRBV27; d_gene: -; j_gene: TRBJ2-1; abundance: few; CDR3nt: TGTGCCAGCAGGTCAAATTTGGGGTACAATGAGCAGTTCTTC; CDR3aa: CASRSNLGYNEQFF
v_gene: TRBV12-3/TRBV12-4; d_gene: -; j_gene: TRBJ2-5; abundance: -; CDR3nt: TGTGCCAGCAGTCTACAGGCGTTATCCCAAGAGACCCAGTACTTC; CDR3aa: CASSLQALSQETQYF
v_gene: TRBV28; d_gene: -; j_gene: TRBJ1-5; abundance: -; CDR3nt: TGTGCCAGCAGCCCGACCCATACAGGGAAACAGCCCCAGCATTTT; CDR3aa: CASSPTHTGKQPQHF
v_gene: TRBV12-3/TRBV12-4; d_gene: -; j_gene: TRBJ2-7; abundance: -; CDR3nt: TGTGCCAGCAGCACCCCAACCACCTACGAGCAGTACTTC; CDR3aa: CASSTPTTYEQYF
v_gene: TRBV29-1; d_gene: -; j_gene: TRBJ1-4; abundance: -; CDR3nt: TGCAGCGTTGAGGGGGGTGAAAAACTGTTTTTT; CDR3aa: CSVEGGEKLFF
v_gene: TRBV12-3/TRBV12-4; d_gene: -; j_gene: TRBJ2-7; abundance: -; CDR3nt: TGTGCCAGCAGTTCCCTAGGACAGCGCTCCTACGAGCAGTACTTC; CDR3aa: CASSSLGQRSYEQYF
v_gene: TRBV20-1; d_gene: -; j_gene: TRBJ2-3; abundance: -; CDR3nt: TGCAGTGCTAGTCAGCAGCAGATACCAGATACGCAGTATTTT; CDR3aa: CSASQQQIPDTQYF